These 29 T cell receptor beta chains originate from one sample sequenced in a study of blood T cell repertoires in COVID-19. The data were produced by immunoSEQ multiplex PCR, yet TCRdb's version contains in-frame clones alone and is incomplete. The table lists a few hundred thousand clones, 85% to 90% of them singletons. The material sequenced was PBMCs or T cells enriched from blood (not recorded which). Receptors were obtained from a man between 35 and 55 years old who had recovered from COVID-19.

V and J are TRBV6-5 and TRBJ1-2, with no clear D. V was cut by 2 bases and J by 4 bases, with 8 bases left in between. This CDR3 has 13 amino acids. Per the germline V gene, CDR1 is MNHEY and CDR2 is SVGAGI. Here the CDR3 reads CASSYQRSYGYTF. DNA of the CDR3: TGTGCCAGCAGTTACCAGCGTAGCTATGGCTACACCTTC.

This clone showed up just once. V gene TRBV6-5 combines with J gene TRBJ1-4; 9 bases agree with TRBD1. The CDR3 contains 15 residues. Losses at the gene ends were 6 bases for V and 8 bases for J; bases not matched to a gene: 10. Germline CDR1 is MNHEY and CDR2 is SVGAGI. This chain's CDR3 is CASSEMGQGWEKLFF. The CDR3 DNA reads as TGTGCCAGCAGCGAGATGGGACAGGGTTGGGAAAAACTGTTTTTT.

This clone turned up a few times. CDR3 loop: CASSQERVGGSPLHF. The CDR3 DNA is TGTGCCAGCAGCCAAGAAAGGGTGGGAGGTTCACCCCTCCACTTT. This sequence joins TRBV4-2 and TRBJ1-6; D gene ambiguous. Germline V CDR1 and CDR2: LGHNA, YNFKEQ. This CDR3 spans 15 amino acids. Trimming shortened V by 0 bases and J by 9 bases, and 12 bases separated the two germline ends.

The gene calls are TRBV5-1 and TRBJ2-1; 10 bases match TRBD2. The junction had 12 bases not matched to a gene; V was cut back by 0 bases and J by 9 bases. Per the germline V gene, CDR1 is SGHRS and CDR2 is YFSETQ. This CDR3 is 17 amino acids long. CDR3 region: CASSLAVGSTSGIEQFF. The CDR3 nucleotides read TGCGCCAGCAGCTTGGCCGTAGGATCAACTAGCGGGATTGAGCAGTTCTTC.

The genes are TRBV9 and TRBJ2-2; D gene unclear. Germline V gene sequence: CDR1 SGDLS, CDR2 YYNGEE. V lost 1 base to trimming and J lost 8 bases, with 3 bases between them. The CDR3 extends over 11 amino acids. The chain's CDR3 is CASSVLGELFF. The CDR3 DNA reads TGTGCCAGCAGCGTATTAGGGGAGCTGTTTTTT.

The chain couples TRBV2 to TRBJ2-1, with a possible D match to TRBD1 (6 bases). The V gene lost 6 bases and the J gene lost 4 bases, with 16 bases spanning the gap. Germline CDR1 and CDR2: SNHLY and FYNNEI. The CDR3 runs to 15 residues. This CDR3 is CASSMDRGTYNEQFF. In DNA, the CDR3 is TGTGCCAGCAGCATGGACAGAGGGACATACAATGAGCAGTTCTTC.

V gene TRBV5-1 combines with J gene TRBJ1-2, with 9 nucleotides matching TRBD1. Germline CDR1 is SGHRS and CDR2 is YFSETQ. The V segment lost 2 bases and the J segment 8 bases; nucleotides outside the gene matches: 13. This CDR3 region has 16 residues. The CDR3 sequence: CASSFSGTPDRGGYTF. The CDR3, as DNA: TGCGCCAGCAGCTTCTCTGGGACGCCGGACAGGGGCGGCTACACCTTC.

The CDR3 DNA is TGTGCCAGTACGGGGGGAGTGGGCACAGATACGCAGTATTTT. Protein: CASTGGVGTDTQYF. The V gene is TRBV19, the J gene TRBJ2-3, with TRBD2 matching over 7 bases. The CDR3 sequence is 14 residues long. Losses at the gene ends were 7 bases for V and 1 base for J; bases not matched to a gene: 5. Germline CDR1 reads LNHDA; CDR2 reads SQIVND (reference sequence). The variable domain in full, with the rest retrieved from reference TRBV19 and TRBJ2-3, is DGGITQSPKYLFRKEGQNVTLSCEQNLNHDAMYWYRQDPGQGLRLIYYSQIVNDFQKGDIAEGYSVSREKKESFPLTVTSAQKNPTAFYLCASTGGVGTDTQYFGPGTRLTVL.

The chain links TRBV15 to TRBJ2-7; D is possibly TRBD1 (6 bases). The CDR3 is 12 amino acids. Trimming left V 8 bases short and J 3 bases short, with 11 bases between. CDR1 is LNHNV, CDR2 YYDKDF, per germline (reference sequence). CDR3 coding DNA: TGTGCCACCGGGACATTTGGCTACGAGCAGTACTTC. Protein: CATGTFGYEQYF. Full variable domain (remainder filled in from reference TRBV15 and TRBJ2-7): DAMVIQNPRYQVTQFGKPVTLSCSQTLNHNVMYWYQQKSSQAPKLLFHYYDKDFNNEADTPDNFQSRRPNTSFCFLDIRSPGLGDTAMYLCATGTFGYEQYFGPGTRLTVT.

V and J are TRBV30 and TRBJ1-5; D not certain. The CDR3 spans 13 residues. Germline loops: CDR1 GTSNPN, CDR2 SVGIG (reference sequence). Between the trimmed V and J ends, which lost 3 bases and 4 bases, there was a span of 10 bases. The CDR3: CAWSREPNQPQHF. CDR3 in DNA: TGTGCCTGGAGCCGGGAACCGAATCAGCCCCAGCATTTT.

V is TRBV9 and J is TRBJ1-4, with 10 nucleotides matching TRBD1. V shed 2 bases, J shed 7 bases, and the junction held 11 bases outside the gene matches. The CDR3 is 17 amino acids. Germline CDR1 reads SGDLS; CDR2 reads YYNGEE. Written as DNA, the CDR3 is TGTGCCAGCAGCGTTGCGGGACAGGGGATCTCCGGTGAAAAACTGTTTTTT. Amino acids: CASSVAGQGISGEKLFF.

The gene calls are TRBV18 and TRBJ2-1, with 11 bases fitting TRBD2. The CDR3 loop spans 18 amino acids. The junction had 14 bases not matched to a gene; V was cut back by 4 bases and J by 6 bases. The germline CDR1 and CDR2 sequences are KGHSH and LQKENI. DNA of the CDR3: TGTGCCAGCTCACTCCATAATATAGCGGGGGGGCCCCTCAATGAGCAGTTCTTC. It encodes CASSLHNIAGGPLNEQFF.

The CDR3 loop reads CASSESNSNQPQHF. CDR3 bases: TGTGCCAGCAGTGAAAGCAATAGCAATCAGCCCCAGCATTTT. The chain combines TRBV2 with TRBJ1-5; the D is unclear. Germline V gene lookup returns CDR1 SNHLY and CDR2 FYNNEI. CDR3 size: 14 residues. Trimming removed 2 bases from V and 0 bases from J, with 5 bases in between.

This rearrangement joins TRBV10-3 to TRBJ1-5; 10 bases align to TRBD1. The V gene end was trimmed by 6 bases and the J gene end by 6 bases; junction bases not matched to a gene: 5. There are 14 residues in the CDR3. Germline loops: CDR1 ENHRY, CDR2 SYGVKD. The CDR3 DNA reads TGTGCCATCAGCCGACAGGGGGCTTTTCAGCCCCAGCATTTT. This codes for CAISRQGAFQPQHF.

This chain connects TRBV6-5 to TRBJ1-5; tentative D call: TRBD1 (6 bases). CDR1 is MNHEY, CDR2 SVGAGI, per germline. The CDR3 contains 15 residues. V gave up 6 bases and J gave up 2 bases, with 14 bases separating them. The CDR3 nucleotides are TGTGCCAGCAGGTCCAGGGGATCCGGCAATCAGCCCCAGCATTTT. Translation: CASRSRGSGNQPQHF.

The sample holds a few counts of this clone. The CDR3 reads CATSLRLAGRTDTQYF. For the CDR3, the DNA is TGTGCCACCAGCCTCAGACTAGCGGGACGGACAGATACGCAGTATTTT. V is TRBV15 and J is TRBJ2-3; 11 positions agree with TRBD2. The CDR3 has 16 amino acids. CDR1 is LNHNV, CDR2 YYDKDF, per germline (reference sequence). V lost 5 bases to trimming and J lost 3 bases; unmatched junction nucleotides: 7.

V usage is TRBV6-5 and J usage is TRBJ2-5, with 11 nucleotides matching TRBD2. In germline, CDR1 is MNHEY, CDR2 SVGAGI. The CDR3 consists of 14 residues. After removal of 4 bases from V and 4 bases from J, the junction contained 2 bases not matched to a gene. CDR3 sequence: CASSLAGGGETQYF. The CDR3 DNA reads TGTGCCAGCAGTTTAGCGGGAGGGGGAGAGACCCAGTACTTC.

The rearrangement links TRBV4-1 to TRBJ2-3; 16 bases align to TRBD2. The germline CDR1 and CDR2 sequences are MGHRA and YSYEKL. V shed 4 bases, J shed 0 bases, and the junction held 10 bases outside the gene matches. This CDR3 has 20 residues. DNA for the CDR3: TGCGCCAGCAGCCTCCCTCCGGGGGGACTAGCGGGAGGGAGCACAGATACGCAGTATTTT. It translates to CASSLPPGGLAGGSTDTQYF.

J is TRBJ1-2 and V is TRBV6-6; 8 nucleotides agree with TRBD1. Germline V gene lookup returns CDR1 MNHNY and CDR2 SVGAGI (reference sequence). V shed 6 bases and J 4 bases; nucleotides not matched to a gene: 7. The CDR3 runs 14 residues. CDR3 protein: CASRLRQGSYGYTF. In DNA form, the CDR3 reads TGTGCCAGCAGGCTCAGACAGGGGTCCTATGGCTACACCTTC.

This rearrangement joins TRBV5-6 to TRBJ1-1, with unresolved D. CDR1 and CDR2 (germline): SGHDT, YYEEEE. Between the trimmed V and J ends, which lost 4 bases and 1 base, there was a span of 11 bases. The CDR3 consists of 14 residues. The CDR3 loop reads CASSPNLGNTEAFF. The CDR3 DNA follows: TGTGCCAGCAGCCCGAACCTAGGGAACACTGAAGCTTTCTTT.

The rearrangement links TRBV19 to TRBJ2-2; the D gene is possibly TRBD1 (6 bases). Germline lookup yields CDR1 LNHDA and CDR2 SQIVND (reference sequence). The CDR3 covers 14 residues. The V and J ends lost 6 bases and 5 bases respectively, with 13 bases between them. Here the CDR3 DNA reads TGTGCCAGTAGGCCGACAGGACCGACCGGGGAGCTGTTTTTT. Translated, it gives CASRPTGPTGELFF.

Only one count was recorded for this clone. This sequence joins TRBV18 and TRBJ1-2; D unresolved. The germline CDR1 and CDR2 sequences are KGHSH and LQKENI. Trimming stripped 3 bases from V and 7 bases from J, with 12 bases between. The CDR3 contains 13 residues. CDR3 DNA sequence: TGTGCCAGCTCACCGTCGGCCTGGAGTGGCTACACCTTC. This encodes CASSPSAWSGYTF.

The J gene is TRBJ1-2, the V gene TRBV30, with 7 bases fitting TRBD1. The CDR3 spans 13 residues. Trimming cost V 4 bases and J 3 bases; bases outside gene matches: 5. The V gene's germline CDR1 is GTSNPN and CDR2 SVGIG (reference sequence). The DNA for the CDR3 is TGTGCCTGGATTAATACAGGGGACTATGGCTACACCTTC. Protein sequence: CAWINTGDYGYTF.

The chain recombines TRBV11-3 with TRBJ2-5; TRBD1 matches 7 bases. This CDR3 is 13 amino acids long. With V trimmed by 5 bases and J by 7 bases, 7 bases remained unmatched. CDR1 is SGHNT, CDR2 YENEEA, per germline. CDR3 in DNA: TGTGCCAGCAGCCCCGGACAGGACGGGACCCAGTACTTC. Translated, it gives CASSPGQDGTQYF.

This rearrangement joins TRBV18 to TRBJ1-2; unclear D gene. The V end lost 0 bases, the J end lost 5 bases, and 7 bases lay between the germline ends. The CDR3 loop spans 13 amino acids. Germline CDR1 is KGHSH and CDR2 is LQKENI. CDR3 in amino acids: CASSPPDSYGYTF. As DNA, the CDR3 is TGTGCCAGCTCACCACCGGACTCATATGGCTACACCTTC.

This rearrangement joins TRBV5-1 to TRBJ1-2, with D tentatively TRBD1 (5 bases). Per germline, CDR1 SGHRS and CDR2 YFSETQ. The V end lost 0 bases, the J end lost 4 bases, and 10 bases lay between the germline ends. This CDR3 has 14 residues. CDR3 loop: CASSLESRGYGYTF. The CDR3 nucleotides are TGCGCCAGCAGCTTGGAATCAAGGGGCTATGGCTACACCTTC. Combining the CDR3 with reference TRBV5-1 and TRBJ1-2 gives the whole variable domain KAGVTQTPRYLIKTRGQQVTLSCSPISGHRSVSWYQQTPGQGLQFLFEYFSETQRNKGNFPGRFSGRQFSNSRSEMNVSTLELGDSALYLCASSLESRGYGYTFGSGTRLTVV.

V gene TRBV7-9 combines with J gene TRBJ1-4; D is unclear. Trimming cost V 5 bases and J 12 bases, with 13 bases left between them. The CDR3 covers 12 residues. Germline V lookup: CDR1 SEHNR, CDR2 FQNEAQ (reference sequence). The chain's CDR3 is CASSGGRGELFF. CDR3 in DNA: TGTGCCAGCAGCGGAGGGAGAGGAGAACTGTTTTTT.

Comment on this clone: Other nucleotide sequences from this sample produce the same CDR3. The chain employs TRBV30 and TRBJ1-2; no definite D call. This CDR3 has 12 amino acids. The V end was cut by 3 bases, the J end by 5 bases, with 10 bases between. Germline CDR1 is GTSNPN and CDR2 is SVGIG (reference sequence). The CDR3, as DNA: TGTGCCTGGAGCGCGACGGGGTATGGCTACACCTTC. Translating gives CAWSATGYGYTF.

This clone showed up just once. The V gene is TRBV18, the J gene TRBJ2-3; maybe TRBD1 (6 bases). Germline V gives CDR1 KGHSH, CDR2 LQKENI. This CDR3 comprises 16 residues. Trimming left V 2 bases short and J 3 bases short, with 15 bases between. CDR3 nucleotide sequence: TGTGCCAGCTCACCAGCAACACAGGGTGGTACAGATACGCAGTATTTT. This encodes CASSPATQGGTDTQYF.